The 21 T cell receptor beta chains in this list originate from one sample, sequenced in a study of early stage breast cancer tumors. Clones were read by immunoSEQ multiplex PCR, and TCRdb kept only the in-frame ones, dropping some. The table has around 30,000 clones, roughly four fifths seen once; the top ten hold 10%. The sample consisted of breast tumor tissue. These receptors were taken from a person between 30 and 45 years old with breast cancer.

For this clone: The junction departs from germline at one end; a sequencing error may be responsible. The CDR3 bases are TGCGCCAGCAGCCAAGGGCAGGGTTTCGTCATCCTCTTT. Encoded protein: CASSQGQGFVILF. V usage is TRBV4-1 and J usage is TRBJ1-1; D may be TRBD1 (5 bases). The germline CDR1 and CDR2 sequences are MGHRA and YSYEKL. This CDR3 contains 13 residues.

The chain carries TRBV5-6 and TRBJ2-4; 7 bases match TRBD1. CDR1 SGHDT and CDR2 YYEEEE come from the germline V gene. V gave up 4 bases and J gave up 7 bases; unmatched junction bases: 8. The CDR3 length is 14 residues. The CDR3 DNA is TGTGCCAGCAGCAACAGACAGGGTCCCAACATTCAGTACTTC. Translating gives CASSNRQGPNIQYF.

There are a few counts of this clone. This sample also contains other DNA sequences that code for the same CDR3. The chain employs TRBV5-6 and TRBJ2-7; no reliable D call. CDR1 SGHDT and CDR2 YYEEEE come from the germline V gene. V lost 4 bases and J 2 bases, leaving 4 bases between the germline ends. The CDR3 is made up of 11 amino acids. The CDR3 DNA follows: TGTGCCAGCAGCCTGGCCTACGAGCAGTACTTC. As protein: CASSLAYEQYF. Based on the CDR3 plus reference TRBV5-6 and TRBJ2-7, the full variable domain is DAGVTQSPTHLIKTRGQQVTLRCSPKSGHDTVSWYQQALGQGPQFIFQYYEEEERQRGNFPDRFSGHQFPNYSSELNVNALLLGDSALYLCASSLAYEQYFGPGTRLTVT.

The chain employs TRBV9 and TRBJ1-3, with a tentative D call TRBD1 (5 bases). CDR1 is SGDLS, CDR2 YYNGEE, per germline. V lost 3 bases and J 0 bases, leaving 16 bases between the germline ends. The CDR3 loop spans 17 amino acids. CDR3 in amino acids: CASSGAGRGISGNTIYF. In nucleotides, the CDR3 is TGTGCCAGCAGCGGCGCCGGCCGGGGGATCTCTGGAAACACCATATATTTT. The complete variable domain, with remaining parts taken from reference TRBV9 and TRBJ1-3, reads DSGVTQTPKHLITATGQRVTLRCSPRSGDLSVYWYQQSLDQGLQFLIQYYNGEERAKGNILERFSAQQFPDLHSELNLSSLELGDSALYFCASSGAGRGISGNTIYFGEGSWLTVV.

The chain combines TRBV5-6 with TRBJ2-1; D is ambiguous. Trimming took off 4 bases at V and 4 bases at J, with 9 bases between the two ends. The CDR3 totals 13 residues. Per the germline V gene, CDR1 is SGHDT and CDR2 is YYEEEE. CDR3 residues: CASSRPDYNEQFF. The CDR3 DNA reads as TGTGCCAGCAGCCGGCCAGATTACAATGAGCAGTTCTTC. Filled out from reference TRBV5-6 and TRBJ2-1, the complete variable domain reads DAGVTQSPTHLIKTRGQQVTLRCSPKSGHDTVSWYQQALGQGPQFIFQYYEEEERQRGNFPDRFSGHQFPNYSSELNVNALLLGDSALYLCASSRPDYNEQFFGPGTRLTVL.

The CDR3: CASSGRGRTEAFF. CDR3 bases: TGTGCCAGCAGTGGAAGGGGGCGCACTGAAGCTTTCTTT. The chain has TRBV2 and TRBJ1-1; 7 nucleotides agree with TRBD1. Germline V lookup: CDR1 SNHLY, CDR2 FYNNEI. This CDR3 has 13 residues. V lost 4 bases, J lost 4 bases, and 3 bases stayed unmatched. The full variable domain, with the rest looked up from reference TRBV2 and TRBJ1-1, is EPEVTQTPSHQVTQMGQEVILRCVPISNHLYFYWYRQILGQKVEFLVSFYNNEISEKSEIFDDQFSVERPDGSNFTLKIRSTKLEDSAMYFCASSGRGRTEAFFGQGTRLTVV.

This clone has just one count. The V gene is TRBV5-1, the J gene TRBJ1-2, with TRBD1 matching 10 bases. The CDR3 is 15 residues long. Germline CDR1 is SGHRS and CDR2 is YFSETQ. After removal of 0 bases from V and 4 bases from J, the junction contained 3 bases not matched to a gene. CDR3 region: CASSLGDRGGYGYTF. CDR3 sequence (DNA): TGCGCCAGCAGCTTGGGGGACAGGGGAGGCTATGGCTACACCTTC. The full variable domain, with the rest looked up from reference TRBV5-1 and TRBJ1-2, is KAGVTQTPRYLIKTRGQQVTLSCSPISGHRSVSWYQQTPGQGLQFLFEYFSETQRNKGNFPGRFSGRQFSNSRSEMNVSTLELGDSALYLCASSLGDRGGYGYTFGSGTRLTVV.

The V gene is TRBV2, the J gene TRBJ1-2; 10 positions agree with TRBD1. The CDR3 is 15 amino acids. V shed 5 bases, J shed 7 bases, and the junction held 10 bases outside the gene matches. Germline CDR1 reads SNHLY; CDR2 reads FYNNEI. CDR3 residues: CASSKGTGASFGYTF. In DNA, the CDR3 is TGTGCCAGCAGTAAAGGGACAGGGGCGTCATTTGGCTACACCTTC.

The rearrangement uses TRBV27 and TRBJ2-1; possibly TRBD2 for D (8 bases). V was cut by 4 bases and J by 3 bases, with 19 bases left in between. Looked up from germline, CDR1 is MNHEY and CDR2 is SMNVEV (reference sequence). The CDR3 consists of 17 residues. The CDR3 coding sequence is TGTGCCAGCAGTTCAATAGCGGGACAGCCTCACTACAATGAGCAGTTCTTC. The encoded protein is CASSSIAGQPHYNEQFF.

The CDR3 nucleotides read TGTGCCAGCAGTACAGGGATCTACAATGAGCAGTTCTTC. It yields the protein CASSTGIYNEQFF. The chain employs TRBV2 and TRBJ2-1, with D possibly being TRBD1 (6 bases). The CDR3 consists of 13 residues. The V end was cut by 5 bases, the J end by 3 bases, with 8 bases between. Germline CDR1 is SNHLY and CDR2 is FYNNEI.

This clone was recorded once. This chain uses TRBV4-2 with TRBJ2-5, with 10 bases identical to TRBD2. The J segment lost 5 bases and the V segment lost 0 bases, leaving 9 bases of the junction unmatched. The CDR3 contains 17 residues. Per the germline V gene, CDR1 is LGHNA and CDR2 is YNFKEQ. The CDR3 loop is CASSQDRASGSDETQYF. Here the CDR3 DNA reads TGTGCCAGCAGCCAAGATAGGGCTAGCGGGAGTGACGAGACCCAGTACTTC.

The genes are TRBV5-6 and TRBJ1-2; the D is unclear. The CDR3 is 14 residues long. The germline CDR1 and CDR2 sequences are SGHDT and YYEEEE. The germline V and J ends were trimmed by 4 bases and 3 bases, with 13 bases remaining between them. CDR3 sequence: CASSRGREDYGYTF. CDR3 coding DNA: TGTGCCAGCAGCCGCGGACGGGAAGACTATGGCTACACCTTC.

In this sample, this clone turned up a few times. The chain carries TRBV19 and TRBJ2-7, with a possible D match to TRBD2 (5 bases). This CDR3 has 15 amino acids. CDR1 is LNHDA and CDR2 is SQIVND in the germline V gene (reference sequence). V lost 10 bases to trimming and J lost 5 bases, with 24 bases between them. The CDR3 DNA reads TGTGCCACCAGGCCGGACTCCTTAACCCGAGACGAGCAGTACTTC. Translated: CATRPDSLTRDEQYF. Full variable domain (missing parts from reference TRBV19 and TRBJ2-7): DGGITQSPKYLFRKEGQNVTLSCEQNLNHDAMYWYRQDPGQGLRLIYYSQIVNDFQKGDIAEGYSVSREKKESFPLTVTSAQKNPTAFYLCATRPDSLTRDEQYFGPGTRLTVT.

This sequence joins TRBV7-8 and TRBJ1-2; a weak D match, TRBD1 (6 bases). The CDR3 contains 17 residues. Trimming cost V 1 base and J 2 bases, with 17 bases left between them. Per germline, CDR1 SGHVS and CDR2 FQNEAQ. CDR3 DNA sequence: TGTGCCAGCAGCTTAGGGGGGGCCCGTTTGATCAACTATGGCTACACCTTC. Its protein is CASSLGGARLINYGYTF.

This clone was counted once. The CDR3 is CSVATTDRGNTGELFF. CDR3 bases: TGCAGCGTCGCAACCACGGACAGGGGGAACACCGGGGAGCTGTTTTTT. The chain uses TRBV29-1 and TRBJ2-2; 9 nucleotides match TRBD1. V shed 6 bases and J 1 base; nucleotides not matched to a gene: 9. The germline CDR1 and CDR2 sequences are SQVTM and ANQGSEA. The CDR3 has 16 amino acids.

The genes are TRBV6-5 and TRBJ2-7; 7 nucleotides match TRBD2. Germline CDR1 is MNHEY and CDR2 is SVGAGI. The CDR3 length is 12 residues. V shed 8 bases, J shed 6 bases, and the junction held 7 bases outside the gene matches. The CDR3 DNA reads as TGTGCCAGCGAACCGGCTAGCGGCGAGCAGTACTTC. This sequence encodes CASEPASGEQYF.

The V and J genes are TRBV2 and TRBJ1-1, with 8 bases that match TRBD1. Germline CDR1 is SNHLY and CDR2 is FYNNEI. There are 14 residues in the CDR3. The V segment lost 7 bases and the J segment 4 bases; nucleotides outside the gene matches: 8. In nucleotides, the CDR3 is TGTGCCAGCACTATCTTACAGGGGGGCACTGAAGCTTTCTTT. Its protein is CASTILQGGTEAFF.

This clone occurred a few times. J is TRBJ1-6 and V is TRBV7-3; D is ambiguous. The V and J ends lost 0 bases and 6 bases respectively, with 3 bases between them. The CDR3 totals 13 residues. Per the germline V gene, CDR1 is SGHTA and CDR2 is FQGTGA. Written as DNA, the CDR3 is TGTGCCAGCAGCTTAACGGGTAATTCACCCCTCCACTTT. Its protein is CASSLTGNSPLHF. The whole variable domain, remainder taken from reference TRBV7-3 and TRBJ1-6, is GAGVSQTPSNKVTEKGKYVELRCDPISGHTALYWYRQSLGQGPEFLIYFQGTGAADDSGLPNDRFFAVRPEGSVSTLKIQRTERGDSAVYLCASSLTGNSPLHFGNGTRLTVT.

The chain carries TRBV6-9 and TRBJ1-2, with a tentative D call TRBD1 (6 bases). The CDR3 totals 15 residues. Trimming shortened V by 4 bases and J by 4 bases, and 16 bases separated the two germline ends. Germline V CDR1 and CDR2: MNHGY, SVAAGI. CDR3 bases: TGTGCCAGCAGTTCCGGTCTAGGGACAACCTATGGCTACACCTTC. This encodes CASSSGLGTTYGYTF.

The genes are TRBV5-1 and TRBJ2-7; possible D gene TRBD2, 6 bases. The CDR3 runs to 15 residues. Germline lookup yields CDR1 SGHRS and CDR2 YFSETQ. Trimming pared 2 bases from V and 3 bases from J, leaving 15 bases between. The CDR3 nucleotides read TGCGCCAGCAGCTTCGTATCCGGGAGTGGCTACGAGCAGTACTTC. Protein sequence: CASSFVSGSGYEQYF.

The chain recombines TRBV30 with TRBJ1-5; possible D gene TRBD1, 6 bases. CDR1 and CDR2 from the germline V gene are GTSNPN and SVGIG (reference sequence). The CDR3 has 17 amino acids. The V and J ends lost 1 base and 7 bases respectively, with 23 bases between them. CDR3 sequence reads: CAWSAWGMGGAGQPQHF. The CDR3 DNA sequence: TGTGCCTGGAGTGCTTGGGGGATGGGGGGGGCAGGGCAGCCCCAGCATTTT.